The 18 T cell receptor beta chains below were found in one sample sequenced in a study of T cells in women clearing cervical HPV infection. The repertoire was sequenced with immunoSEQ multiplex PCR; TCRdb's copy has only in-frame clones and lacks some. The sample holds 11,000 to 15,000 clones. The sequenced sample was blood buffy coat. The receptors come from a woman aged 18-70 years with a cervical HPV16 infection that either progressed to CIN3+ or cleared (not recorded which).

CDR3 in amino acids: CASSQELLAGRTGELFF. The part of the CDR3 DNA that was read is TGTGCCAGCAGCCAAGAACTCCTAGCGGGGAGAACCGGGGAG. The chain links TRBV4-2 to TRBJ2-2; TRBD2 matches at 9 bases. The sequence runs out 3 residues before the end of the CDR3; the remainder is reconstructed from the germline J gene. The CDR3 totals 17 residues. V shed 0 bases, J shed 5 bases, and the junction held 7 bases outside the gene matches. CDR1 is LGHNA and CDR2 is YNFKEQ in the germline V gene.

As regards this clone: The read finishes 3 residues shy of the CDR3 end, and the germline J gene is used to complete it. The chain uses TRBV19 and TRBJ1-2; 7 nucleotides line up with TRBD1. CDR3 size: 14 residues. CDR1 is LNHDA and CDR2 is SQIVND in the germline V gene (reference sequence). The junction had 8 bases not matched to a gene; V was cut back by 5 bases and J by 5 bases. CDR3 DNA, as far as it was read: TGTGCCAGTAGTCCACGGGCAGGGGGGTATGGC. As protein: CASSPRAGGYG. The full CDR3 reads CASSPRAGGYGYTF.

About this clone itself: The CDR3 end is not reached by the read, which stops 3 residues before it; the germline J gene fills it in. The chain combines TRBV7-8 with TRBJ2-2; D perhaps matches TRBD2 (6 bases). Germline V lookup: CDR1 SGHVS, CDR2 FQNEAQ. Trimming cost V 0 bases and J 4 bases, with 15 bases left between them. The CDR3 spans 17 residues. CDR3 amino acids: CASSLARAGLGTGELFF. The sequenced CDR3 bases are TGTGCCAGCAGCTTAGCTAGGGCGGGGCTGGGCACCGGGGAG.

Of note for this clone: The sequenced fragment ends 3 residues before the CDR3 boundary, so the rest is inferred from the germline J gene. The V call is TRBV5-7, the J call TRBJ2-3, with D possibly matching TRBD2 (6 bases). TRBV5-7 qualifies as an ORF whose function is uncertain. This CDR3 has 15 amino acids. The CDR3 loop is CASSYRVGRDQPQYF. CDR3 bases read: TGTGCCAGCAGCTATCGGGTAGGGCGGGATCAGCCG.

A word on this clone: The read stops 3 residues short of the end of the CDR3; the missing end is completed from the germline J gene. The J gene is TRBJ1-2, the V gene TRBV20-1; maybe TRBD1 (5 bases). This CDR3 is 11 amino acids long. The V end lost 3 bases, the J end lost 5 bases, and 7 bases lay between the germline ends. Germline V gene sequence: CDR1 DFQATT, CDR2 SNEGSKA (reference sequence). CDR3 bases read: TGCAGTGCTAGGAGGGGTTATGGC. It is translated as CSARRGYG. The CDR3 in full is CSARRGYGYTF.

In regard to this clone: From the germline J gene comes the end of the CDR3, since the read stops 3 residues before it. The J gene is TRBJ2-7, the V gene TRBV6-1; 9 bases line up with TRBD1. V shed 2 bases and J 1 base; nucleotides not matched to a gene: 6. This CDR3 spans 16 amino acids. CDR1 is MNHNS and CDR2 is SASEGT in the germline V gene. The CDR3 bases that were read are TGTGCCAGCAGTGAACCGGCGGGACAGGGATCCTACGAG. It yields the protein CASSEPAGQGSYE. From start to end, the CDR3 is CASSEPAGQGSYEQYF.

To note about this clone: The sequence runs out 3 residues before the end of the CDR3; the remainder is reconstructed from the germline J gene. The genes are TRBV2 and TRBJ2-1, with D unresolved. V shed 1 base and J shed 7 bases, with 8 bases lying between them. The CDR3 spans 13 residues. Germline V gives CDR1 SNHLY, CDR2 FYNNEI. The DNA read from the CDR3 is TGTGCCAGCAGTGAAGTAGGGCCTAATGAG. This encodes CASSEVGPNE. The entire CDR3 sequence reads CASSEVGPNEQFF. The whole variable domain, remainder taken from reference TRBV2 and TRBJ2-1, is EPEVTQTPSHQVTQMGQEVILRCVPISNHLYFYWYRQILGQKVEFLVSFYNNEISEKSEIFDDQFSVERPDGSNFTLKIRSTKLEDSAMYFCASSEVGPNEQFFGPGTRLTVL.

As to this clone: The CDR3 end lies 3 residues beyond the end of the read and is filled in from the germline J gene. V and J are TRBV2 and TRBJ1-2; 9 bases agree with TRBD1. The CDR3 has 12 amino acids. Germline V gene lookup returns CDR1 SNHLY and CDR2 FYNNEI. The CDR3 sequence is CASGTGRYDYTF. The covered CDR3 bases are TGTGCCAGCGGGACAGGGCGATACGAC.

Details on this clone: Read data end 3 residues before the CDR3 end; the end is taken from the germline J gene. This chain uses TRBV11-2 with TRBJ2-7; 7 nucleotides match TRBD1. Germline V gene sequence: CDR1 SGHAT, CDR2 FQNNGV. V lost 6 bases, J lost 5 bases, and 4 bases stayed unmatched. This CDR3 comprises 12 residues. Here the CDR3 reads CASRFTGDEQYF. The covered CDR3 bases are TGTGCCAGCAGGTTTACAGGGGACGAG.

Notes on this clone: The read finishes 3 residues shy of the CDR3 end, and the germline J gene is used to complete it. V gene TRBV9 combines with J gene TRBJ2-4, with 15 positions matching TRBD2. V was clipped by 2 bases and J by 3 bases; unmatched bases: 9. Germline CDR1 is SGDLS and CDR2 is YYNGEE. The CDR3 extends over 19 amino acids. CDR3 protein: CASSVSGTSGGYGKNIQYF. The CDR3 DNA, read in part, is TGTGCCAGCAGCGTCTCCGGGACTAGCGGGGGGTATGGCAAAAACATT.

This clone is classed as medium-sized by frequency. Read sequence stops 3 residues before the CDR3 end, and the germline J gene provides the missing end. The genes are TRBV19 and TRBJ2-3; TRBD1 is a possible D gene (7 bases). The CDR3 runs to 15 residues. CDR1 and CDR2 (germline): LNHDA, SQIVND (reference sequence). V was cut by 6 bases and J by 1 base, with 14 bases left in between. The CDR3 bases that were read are TGTGCCAGTAGCTCGACAGGGACTCGCACAGATACG. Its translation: CASSSTGTRTDT. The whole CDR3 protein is CASSSTGTRTDTQYF.

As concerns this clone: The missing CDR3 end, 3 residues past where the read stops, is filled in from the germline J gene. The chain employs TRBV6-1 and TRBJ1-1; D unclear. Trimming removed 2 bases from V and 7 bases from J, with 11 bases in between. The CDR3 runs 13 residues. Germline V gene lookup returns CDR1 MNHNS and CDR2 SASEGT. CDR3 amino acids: CASSEKVINEAFF. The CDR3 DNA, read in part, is TGTGCCAGCAGTGAAAAGGTCATTAATGAA.

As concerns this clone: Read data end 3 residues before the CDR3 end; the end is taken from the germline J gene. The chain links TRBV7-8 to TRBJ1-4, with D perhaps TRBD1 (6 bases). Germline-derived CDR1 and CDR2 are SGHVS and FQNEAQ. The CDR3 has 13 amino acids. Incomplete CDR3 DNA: TGTGCCAGCAGCCTTGACAGGAATTCACCA. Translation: CASSLDRNSP. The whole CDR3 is CASSLDRNSPLFF.

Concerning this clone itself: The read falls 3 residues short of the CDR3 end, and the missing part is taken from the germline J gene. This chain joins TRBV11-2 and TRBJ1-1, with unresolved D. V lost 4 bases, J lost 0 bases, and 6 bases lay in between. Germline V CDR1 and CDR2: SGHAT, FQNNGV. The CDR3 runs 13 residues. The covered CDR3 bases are TGTGCCAGCAGCTCGACTTTGAACACTGAA. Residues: CASSSTLNTE. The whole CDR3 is CASSSTLNTEAFF.

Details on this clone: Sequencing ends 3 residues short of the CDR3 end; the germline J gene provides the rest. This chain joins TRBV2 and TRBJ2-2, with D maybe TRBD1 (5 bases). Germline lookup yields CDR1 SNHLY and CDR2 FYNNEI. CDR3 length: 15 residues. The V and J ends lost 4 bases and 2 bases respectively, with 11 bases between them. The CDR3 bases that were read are TGTGCCAGCAGTGGGGGCAGGTCTAACACCGGGGAG. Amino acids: CASSGGRSNTGE. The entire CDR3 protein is CASSGGRSNTGELFF.

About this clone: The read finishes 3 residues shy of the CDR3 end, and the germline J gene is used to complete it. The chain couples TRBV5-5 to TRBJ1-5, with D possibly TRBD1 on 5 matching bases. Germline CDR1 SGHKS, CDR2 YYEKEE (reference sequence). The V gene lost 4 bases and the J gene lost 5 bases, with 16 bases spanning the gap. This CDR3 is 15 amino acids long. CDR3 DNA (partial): TGTGCCAGCAGCCCGGGGGGTGGGCATCATCAGCCC. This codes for CASSPGGGHHQP. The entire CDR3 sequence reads CASSPGGGHHQPQHF.

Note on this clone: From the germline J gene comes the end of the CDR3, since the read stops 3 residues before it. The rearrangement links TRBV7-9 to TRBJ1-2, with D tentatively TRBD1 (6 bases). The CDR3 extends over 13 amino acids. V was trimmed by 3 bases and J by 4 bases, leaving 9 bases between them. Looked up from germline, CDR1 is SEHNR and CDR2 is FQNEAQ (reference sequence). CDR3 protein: CASSLGASYGYTF. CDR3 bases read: TGTGCCAGCAGCTTGGGGGCCTCCTATGGC.

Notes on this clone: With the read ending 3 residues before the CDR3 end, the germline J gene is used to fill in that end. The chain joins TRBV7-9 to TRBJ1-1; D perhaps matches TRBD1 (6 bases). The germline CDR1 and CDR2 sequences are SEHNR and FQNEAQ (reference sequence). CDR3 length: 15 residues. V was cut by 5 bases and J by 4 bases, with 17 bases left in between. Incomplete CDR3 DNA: TGTGCCAGCAGCCACCCCCGGATGGGGGCCACTGAA. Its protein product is CASSHPRMGATE. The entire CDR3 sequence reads CASSHPRMGATEAFF.